Presented here are 26 T cell receptor beta chains from one specimen sequenced in a study of control samples from healthy donors and cancer patients. Libraries were prepared by immunoSEQ multiplex PCR; TCRdb keeps only in-frame clonotypes and omits some of them. The sample has 150,000 to 160,000 clones; approximately 96% are singletons. The sample was blood. All receptors come from a man aged 40-50 years in good health.

V is TRBV19 and J is TRBJ2-7; TRBD2 matches at 13 bases. Germline V gene data show CDR1 as LNHDA and CDR2 as SQIVND (reference sequence). CDR3 length: 17 residues. The trim removed 5 bases at V and 2 bases at J, leaving 9 bases unmatched. The CDR3 spells CASSETSGGASAYEQYF. The CDR3, as DNA: TGTGCCAGTAGTGAAACTAGCGGGGGGGCTTCAGCCTACGAGCAGTACTTC.

V usage is TRBV7-2 and J usage is TRBJ1-5, with a tentative D call TRBD1 (5 bases). The germline V gene encodes CDR1 SGHTA and CDR2 FQGNSA. The CDR3 has 12 residues. The V end was cut by 1 base, the J end by 7 bases, with 5 bases between. DNA of the CDR3: TGTGCCAGCAGCTTAGGGGGGCAGCCCCAGCATTTT. Translated: CASSLGGQPQHF.

This chain joins TRBV12-3 or TRBV12-4 and TRBJ1-1; a weak D match, TRBD1 (5 bases). CDR3 length equals 13 residues. The V gene lost 2 bases and the J gene lost 7 bases, with 11 bases spanning the gap. CDR3 in amino acids: CASSLWGRDEAFF. The DNA of the CDR3 is TGTGCCAGCAGTTTATGGGGCAGGGATGAAGCTTTCTTT.

The chain recombines TRBV6-2 or TRBV6-3 with TRBJ1-5; TRBD1 might be the D (6 bases). V gave up 2 bases and J gave up 2 bases, with 19 bases separating them. The length of the CDR3 is 18 residues. Germline V lookup: CDR1 MNHEY, CDR2 SVGEGT. This chain's CDR3 is CASSYRGNTGRRNQPQHF. The CDR3 DNA reads as TGTGCCAGCAGTTACAGGGGAAATACAGGGCGCCGCAATCAGCCCCAGCATTTT.

V and J are TRBV19 and TRBJ2-7, with 9 positions matching TRBD1. Germline CDR1 reads LNHDA; CDR2 reads SQIVND (reference sequence). V shed 5 bases, J shed 6 bases, and the junction held 11 bases outside the gene matches. The CDR3 extends over 15 amino acids. The CDR3 here is CASSLSGTGWGEQYF. For the CDR3, the DNA is TGTGCCAGTAGTTTATCCGGGACAGGGTGGGGCGAGCAGTACTTC.

V is TRBV10-3 and J is TRBJ1-4, with 7 positions matching TRBD1. The junction had 6 bases not matched to a gene; V was cut back by 8 bases and J by 3 bases. Germline assignment: CDR1 ENHRY and CDR2 SYGVKD. The CDR3 spans 14 residues. CDR3: CAIWGGTANEKLFF. DNA for the CDR3: TGTGCCATCTGGGGCGGGACAGCTAATGAAAAACTGTTTTTT.

The chain recombines TRBV27 with TRBJ1-1, with unresolved D. The CDR3 contains 14 residues. The germline V gene has CDR1 MNHEY and CDR2 SMNVEV (reference sequence). V lost 6 bases to trimming and J lost 1 base, with 12 bases between them. CDR3 nucleotide sequence: TGTGCCAGCAGCCGATTCGGAGGGAACACTGAAGCTTTCTTT. It is translated as CASSRFGGNTEAFF.

V usage is TRBV5-6 and J usage is TRBJ2-4; D is unresolved. Trimming removed 4 bases from V and 6 bases from J, with 8 bases in between. CDR3 length: 12 residues. Germline-derived CDR1 and CDR2 are SGHDT and YYEEEE. The CDR3 reads CASSPGTNIQYF. Written as DNA, the CDR3 is TGTGCCAGCAGCCCAGGAACAAACATTCAGTACTTC.

J is TRBJ2-1 and V is TRBV6-5, with 7 bases lining up with TRBD1. The germline V gene encodes CDR1 MNHEY and CDR2 SVGAGI. V was pared by 4 bases and J by 5 bases, with 5 bases of the junction left unmatched. The CDR3 has 14 residues. CDR3 sequence reads: CASSLQGTHNEQFF. CDR3 coding DNA: TGTGCCAGCAGTTTACAGGGGACCCACAATGAGCAGTTCTTC.

This sequence joins TRBV27 and TRBJ1-1; D not certain. Deletions cut 7 bases from V and 3 bases from J, with 15 bases between. Germline loops: CDR1 MNHEY, CDR2 SMNVEV (reference sequence). CDR3 length: 14 amino acids. CDR3 DNA sequence: TGTGCCAGCAAGCGCGGCGGGCAGTACACTGAAGCTTTCTTT. This gives the protein CASKRGGQYTEAFF.

The gene calls are TRBV28 and TRBJ1-5; D unresolved. CDR1 is MDHEN, CDR2 SYDVKM, per germline. Trimming pared 5 bases from V and 6 bases from J, leaving 14 bases between. CDR3 length: 14 amino acids. DNA for the CDR3: TGTGCCAGCAGTCCCCGGGAAGGGAGTCAGCCCCAGCATTTT. Its translation: CASSPREGSQPQHF.

V and J are TRBV6-5 and TRBJ1-2; 7 nucleotides align to TRBD1. This CDR3 spans 13 amino acids. The V gene's germline CDR1 is MNHEY and CDR2 SVGAGI. V lost 2 bases to trimming and J lost 7 bases; unmatched junction nucleotides: 4. The CDR3 sequence: CASSYSRQGGYTF. The CDR3 coding sequence is TGTGCCAGCAGTTACAGCCGACAGGGTGGCTACACCTTC.

This sequence joins TRBV27 and TRBJ2-5; TRBD2 might be the D (5 bases). The germline CDR1 and CDR2 sequences are MNHEY and SMNVEV (reference sequence). The CDR3 contains 15 residues. Trimming shortened V by 0 bases and J by 13 bases, and 21 bases separated the two germline ends. The CDR3 loop is CASSLSGRVGVQRYF. CDR3 DNA sequence: TGTGCCAGCAGTTTATCAGGCCGGGTCGGGGTTCAGCGGTACTTC.

Of note for this clone: An end of the junction differs from the germline gene, which may be a read error. The gene calls are TRBV19 and TRBJ1-4, with D maybe TRBD1 (5 bases). The length of the CDR3 is 17 residues. Germline CDR1 is LNHDA and CDR2 is SQIVND (reference sequence). CDR3 sequence (DNA): TGTGCCAGTAGTACGGGGAGTTTGGGGGGGATTAATGAAGAACTGTTTTTT. This translates into CASSTGSLGGINEELFF. Supplemented by reference TRBV19 and TRBJ1-4, the full variable domain reads DGGITQSPKYLFRKEGQNVTLSCEQNLNHDAMYWYRQDPGQGLRLIYYSQIVNDFQKGDIAEGYSVSREKKESFPLTVTSAQKNPTAFYLCASSTGSLGGINEELFFGSGTQLSVL.

The rearrangement links TRBV9 to TRBJ2-1; the match to TRBD2 covers 8 bases. CDR3 length: 14 amino acids. Looked up from germline, CDR1 is SGDLS and CDR2 is YYNGEE. V lost 3 bases, J lost 5 bases, and 4 bases stayed unmatched. The CDR3 is CASSGSGAHNEQFF. The CDR3 DNA reads TGTGCCAGCAGCGGTAGCGGGGCCCACAATGAGCAGTTCTTC.

The gene calls are TRBV7-9 and TRBJ2-1; D possibly matches TRBD1 or TRBD2 (5 bases each). Germline V gene sequence: CDR1 SEHNR, CDR2 FQNEAQ (reference sequence). The CDR3 covers 16 residues. The V gene lost 1 base and the J gene lost 0 bases, with 10 bases spanning the gap. CDR3 DNA sequence: TGTGCCAGCAGCTTAGGGGGGTATGGCTCCTACAATGAGCAGTTCTTC. This sequence encodes CASSLGGYGSYNEQFF.

This sequence joins TRBV7-2 and TRBJ1-2; D remains unclear. Deletions cut 1 base from V and 7 bases from J, with 4 bases between. CDR3 size: 11 residues. CDR1 SGHTA and CDR2 FQGNSA come from the germline V gene. Here the CDR3 reads CASSLVSGYTF. The CDR3 DNA reads TGTGCCAGCAGCTTAGTGAGTGGCTACACCTTC.

This rearrangement joins TRBV6-5 to TRBJ1-2, with TRBD1 matching 7 bases. V gave up 4 bases and J gave up 4 bases; unmatched junction bases: 6. The CDR3 has 14 amino acids. CDR1 MNHEY and CDR2 SVGAGI come from the germline V gene. The CDR3 sequence is CASSSHRGLYGYTF. The CDR3 DNA is TGTGCCAGCAGTTCCCACAGGGGACTCTATGGCTACACCTTC.

The rearrangement links TRBV5-1 to TRBJ2-7; D ambiguous. With 4 bases removed from V and 3 bases from J, the gap between germline ends came to 11 bases. CDR1 is SGHRS, CDR2 YFSETQ, per germline. The CDR3 loop spans 13 amino acids. The CDR3 sequence: CASSPNTFYEQYF. In DNA, the CDR3 is TGCGCCAGCAGCCCCAATACCTTCTACGAGCAGTACTTC.

The chain has TRBV20-1 and TRBJ1-1, with D uncertain. Trimming took 5 bases from V and 8 from J, leaving 12 bases between them. The V gene's germline CDR1 is DFQATT and CDR2 SNEGSKA (reference sequence). The CDR3 totals 11 residues. The CDR3 region is CSAGLGREAFF. CDR3 nucleotide sequence: TGCAGTGCTGGGTTGGGGAGGGAAGCTTTCTTT.

In its sample, this clone was seen once. The chain joins TRBV4-3 to TRBJ1-6; 8 positions match TRBD1. Germline V gene sequence: CDR1 LGHNA, CDR2 YSLEER. With 4 bases clipped from V and 12 bases from J, the junction kept 8 bases outside the gene matches. The CDR3 runs to 14 residues. For the CDR3, the DNA is TGCGCCAGCAGCCCAAGGGCAGGGGGCAGACCCCTCCACTTT. Its protein product is CASSPRAGGRPLHF.

The chain couples TRBV2 to TRBJ2-3; D is unclear. The CDR3 is 14 residues long. Germline-derived CDR1 and CDR2 are SNHLY and FYNNEI. Trimming took off 5 bases at V and 2 bases at J, with 11 bases between the two ends. This chain's CDR3 is CASSIMANTDTQYF. CDR3 bases: TGTGCCAGCAGTATAATGGCGAACACAGATACGCAGTATTTT. Based on the CDR3 plus reference TRBV2 and TRBJ2-3, the full variable domain is EPEVTQTPSHQVTQMGQEVILRCVPISNHLYFYWYRQILGQKVEFLVSFYNNEISEKSEIFDDQFSVERPDGSNFTLKIRSTKLEDSAMYFCASSIMANTDTQYFGPGTRLTVL.

This clone came up once. The chain is built from TRBV2 and TRBJ1-2; the D gene is possibly TRBD1 (5 bases). CDR1 SNHLY and CDR2 FYNNEI come from the germline V gene. Trimming removed 1 base from V and 0 bases from J, with 9 bases in between. The CDR3 runs 15 residues. In DNA, the CDR3 is TGTGCCAGCAGTGAAGAACAGGCCTCTAACTATGGCTACACCTTC. Its protein product is CASSEEQASNYGYTF.

The rearrangement uses TRBV6-5 and TRBJ1-1, with D tentatively TRBD1 (5 bases). The CDR3 consists of 13 residues. In germline, CDR1 is MNHEY, CDR2 SVGAGI. V gave up 8 bases and J gave up 0 bases, with 10 bases separating them. Here the CDR3 reads CASPGTLNTEAFF. CDR3 nucleotide sequence: TGTGCCAGCCCCGGGACTCTGAACACTGAAGCTTTCTTT.

This chain connects TRBV4-3 to TRBJ1-5; TRBD1 aligns across 7 bases. The CDR3 is made up of 14 amino acids. Per germline, CDR1 LGHNA and CDR2 YSLEER. J was trimmed by 6 bases and V by 4 bases; bases with no gene match: 6. CDR3 in DNA: TGCGCCAGCAGCCTCCAGGGGGGGAGTCAGCCCCAGCATTTT. Amino acid sequence: CASSLQGGSQPQHF.

The sample holds one count of this clone. The chain joins TRBV5-1 to TRBJ2-2; D uncertain. Per germline, CDR1 SGHRS and CDR2 YFSETQ. V lost 5 bases and J lost 6, with 5 bases in between. There are 11 residues in the CDR3. The CDR3 reads CASSSPGELFF. The CDR3 nucleotides read TGCGCCAGCAGTTCCCCCGGGGAGCTGTTTTTT.